Listed below are T cell receptor beta chains from one sample, sequenced in a study of blood T cell repertoires in COVID-19. Using immunoSEQ multiplex PCR, the repertoire was profiled, and TCRdb retains in-frame clones only, with some absent. Here the sample spans about 130,000 clones, approximately 83% being singletons. Sequencing was performed on PBMCs or T cells enriched from blood (not recorded which). The receptors stem from a man in his fifties who had recovered from COVID-19. The CDR3 runs from the conserved cysteine through the conserved F or W. The D gene is left open where the match is weak. Rows give clone size only sometimes, using once, few, many, or a class for an expanded clone.

size,V,D,J,CDR3,DNA
-,TRBV28,-,TRBJ2-3,CASSLARASLPDTQYF,TGTGCCAGCAGCCTGGCACGGGCTAGCTTGCCAGATACGCAGTATTTT
-,TRBV7-2,-,TRBJ1-1,CASSVNLNTEAFF,TGTGCCAGCAGCGTAAATCTGAACACTGAAGCTTTCTTT
-,TRBV18,-,TRBJ1-1,CASSPQVRANTEAFF,TGTGCCAGCTCACCACAAGTCAGGGCTAACACTGAAGCTTTCTTT
few,TRBV30,-,TRBJ2-1,CAWSVWLAREQFF,TGTGCCTGGAGTGTATGGCTAGCTCGGGAGCAGTTCTTC
-,TRBV3-1/TRBV3-2,-,TRBJ2-5,CASRRQGGTETQYF,TGTGCCAGCAGGCGACAGGGCGGGACAGAGACCCAGTACTTC
-,TRBV27,-,TRBJ1-1,CASSLEGRKNTEAFF,TGTGCCAGCAGTTTGGAGGGACGGAAGAACACTGAAGCTTTCTTT
-,TRBV7-3,-,TRBJ1-1,CASSLEGLAEAFF,TGTGCCAGCAGCTTAGAGGGCTTGGCTGAAGCTTTCTTT
once,TRBV2,TRBD1,TRBJ1-2,CASSEGGRGQGGYGYTF,TGTGCCAGCAGTGAAGGGGGGAGGGGACAGGGAGGCTATGGCTACACCTTC
-,TRBV5-4,-,TRBJ2-2,CASSSAGANTGELFF,TGTGCCAGCAGCTCCGCGGGTGCGAACACCGGGGAGCTGTTTTTT
once,TRBV12-3/TRBV12-4,-,TRBJ1-6,CASSFQGTPLHF,TGTGCCAGCAGTTTTCAGGGGACACCCCTCCACTTT
-,TRBV10-2,-,TRBJ1-5,CASRAGNQPQHF,TGCGCCAGCCGAGCGGGCAATCAGCCCCAGCATTTT
-,TRBV6-5,TRBD2,TRBJ2-1,CASSYDTSGTYNEQFF,TGTGCCAGCAGTTACGATACTAGCGGGACTTACAATGAGCAGTTCTTC
once,TRBV19,TRBD1,TRBJ2-6,CASSIGQGPSGANVLTF,TGTGCCAGTAGTATCGGACAGGGGCCCTCTGGGGCCAACGTCCTGACTTTC
once,TRBV24-1,-,TRBJ1-1,CATRTGWGSPEAFF,TGTGCCACCAGGACAGGATGGGGGTCGCCTGAAGCTTTCTTT
once,TRBV7-2,-,TRBJ1-1,CASSLITLNTEAFF,TGTGCCAGCAGCTTAATTACATTGAACACTGAAGCTTTCTTT
-,TRBV24-1,TRBD1,TRBJ2-1,CATSGGTGGRNEQFF,TGTGCCACCAGTGGTGGGACAGGGGGCCGCAATGAGCAGTTCTTC
-,TRBV19,-,TRBJ2-5,CASLGVEKETQYF,TGTGCCAGTCTAGGGGTAGAGAAAGAGACCCAGTACTTC
few,TRBV19,-,TRBJ1-5,CASRTSSSVQHF,TGTGCCAGTAGGACGTCGTCGAGCGTCCAGCATTTT
-,TRBV29-1,-,TRBJ1-5,CSVGTDNQPQHF,TGCAGCGTTGGGACAGATAATCAGCCCCAGCATTTT
-,TRBV6-5,-,TRBJ1-1,CASSYSSGGTEAFF,TGTGCCAGCAGTTACTCTTCCGGGGGCACTGAAGCTTTCTTT
few,TRBV5-6,TRBD1,TRBJ1-2,CASSPDIGGRGYTF,TGTGCCAGCAGCCCCGATATAGGGGGCCGGGGCTACACCTTC
-,TRBV30,TRBD2,TRBJ2-3,CAWGSGVPPDTQYF,TGTGCCTGGGGTAGCGGGGTTCCGCCAGATACGCAGTATTTT
-,TRBV19,TRBD1,TRBJ1-1,CASSINRDSEAFF,TGTGCCAGTAGTATTAACCGGGACAGTGAAGCTTTCTTT
-,TRBV23-1,TRBD1,TRBJ1-2,CASSQSGTGNFYGYTF,TGCGCCAGCAGTCAATCCGGGACAGGGAACTTCTATGGCTACACCTTC
-,TRBV6-6,-,TRBJ2-7,CASSHDSSLGEQYF,TGTGCCAGCAGTCACGACAGTTCCCTGGGAGAGCAGTACTTC
-,TRBV6-2/TRBV6-3,TRBD1,TRBJ1-1,CASSFPDRGLNTEAFF,TGTGCCAGCAGTTTCCCGGACAGGGGTCTTAACACTGAAGCTTTCTTT
-,TRBV4-3,TRBD2,TRBJ2-1,CASSQDLGGGANEQFF,TGCGCCAGCAGCCAAGATCTGGGCGGGGGGGCCAATGAGCAGTTCTTC
-,TRBV5-1,-,TRBJ2-1,CASSLAVLPTASNEQFF,TGCGCCAGCAGCTTGGCCGTTTTGCCTACCGCCTCCAATGAGCAGTTCTTC
once,TRBV9,TRBD1,TRBJ2-6,CASSVMTGERSFSGANVLTF,TGTGCCAGCAGCGTAATGACAGGGGAGCGAAGTTTCTCTGGGGCCAACGTCCTGACTTTC
-,TRBV5-1,-,TRBJ1-2,CASSEQSNYGYTF,TGCGCCAGCAGCGAACAGAGTAACTATGGCTACACCTTC
-,TRBV28,TRBD1,TRBJ1-1,CASKFGNRGFDTEAFF,TGTGCCAGCAAGTTCGGGAACAGGGGGTTCGACACTGAAGCTTTCTTT
-,TRBV7-3,TRBD1,TRBJ2-7,CASSQRTGSGEQYF,TGTGCCAGCAGCCAAAGGACAGGGAGCGGCGAGCAGTACTTC
-,TRBV10-2,-,TRBJ2-1,CASSDNSYNEQFF,TGCGCCAGCAGTGATAACAGTTACAATGAGCAGTTCTTC
-,TRBV11-2,TRBD1,TRBJ2-7,CASSRGQGAPYEQYF,TGTGCCAGCAGCCGGGGACAGGGGGCCCCCTACGAGCAGTACTTC
-,TRBV9,-,TRBJ1-5,CASSVTPGGNQPQHF,TGTGCCAGCAGCGTAACACCAGGGGGCAATCAGCCCCAGCATTTT
once,TRBV28,-,TRBJ2-7,CASSLPTGQLSYEQYF,TGTGCCAGCAGTTTACCCACCGGACAGTTATCCTACGAGCAGTACTTC
-,TRBV7-3,TRBD1,TRBJ1-1,CASSLRSGTAMNTEAFF,TGTGCCAGCAGCTTAAGGTCCGGGACAGCCATGAACACTGAAGCTTTCTTT
-,TRBV4-1,-,TRBJ2-7,CASSLGRGVYEQYF,TGCGCCAGCAGCCTGGGCAGGGGGGTATACGAGCAGTACTTC
-,TRBV19,TRBD2,TRBJ2-2,CASRREGGATGELFF,TGTGCCAGTAGGCGGGAGGGAGGTGCCACCGGGGAGCTGTTTTTT
-,TRBV28,-,TRBJ1-3,CASSFRRGPSSGNTIYF,TGTGCCAGCAGTTTTCGCAGGGGTCCGAGCTCTGGAAACACCATATATTTT
few,TRBV6-2/TRBV6-3,-,TRBJ1-2,CASSYRQGYNGYTF,TGTGCCAGCAGTTACCGCCAGGGGTATAACGGCTACACCTTC
-,TRBV6-4,TRBD1,TRBJ1-2,CASSDSRISGGSRYGYTF,TGTGCCAGCAGTGACTCGAGAATTTCAGGGGGCTCGCGCTATGGCTACACCTTC
few,TRBV7-2,TRBD1,TRBJ1-5,CASSLDPGTGNQPQHF,TGTGCCAGCAGCTTAGACCCCGGGACAGGGAATCAGCCCCAGCATTTT
once,TRBV15,-,TRBJ1-3,CATTPAGGSGNTIYF,TGTGCCACCACCCCGGCCGGGGGATCTGGAAACACCATATATTTT
-,TRBV6-5,TRBD1,TRBJ1-4,CASSTGQGAGEKLFF,TGTGCCAGCAGTACGGGACAGGGGGCTGGGGAAAAACTGTTTTTT